This T cell receptor beta chain was captured in a study of cytomegalovirus exposure and HLA in healthy donors. With 60 Vbeta and 13 Jbeta primers, the PCR was carried out. The repertoire was sequenced with immunoSEQ multiplex PCR; TCRdb's copy has only in-frame clones and lacks some. Of some 130,000 clones in the sample, approximately 80% were seen once. CDR3 length: 19 amino acids. With V trimmed by 2 bases and J by 7 bases, 14 bases remained unmatched. CDR1 MGHRA and CDR2 YSYEKL come from the germline V gene. V gene TRBV4-1 combines with J gene TRBJ2-3, with 14 bases lining up with TRBD2. Input material: PBMCs. The source of this sequence is a man in his late teens or twenties in good health and CMV-seronegative. CDR3 bases: TGCGCCAGCAGCCAACTCCCACGACCGGGACTAGCGGGAGCTAATACGCAGTATTTT. Translation gives CASSQLPRPGLAGANTQYF.